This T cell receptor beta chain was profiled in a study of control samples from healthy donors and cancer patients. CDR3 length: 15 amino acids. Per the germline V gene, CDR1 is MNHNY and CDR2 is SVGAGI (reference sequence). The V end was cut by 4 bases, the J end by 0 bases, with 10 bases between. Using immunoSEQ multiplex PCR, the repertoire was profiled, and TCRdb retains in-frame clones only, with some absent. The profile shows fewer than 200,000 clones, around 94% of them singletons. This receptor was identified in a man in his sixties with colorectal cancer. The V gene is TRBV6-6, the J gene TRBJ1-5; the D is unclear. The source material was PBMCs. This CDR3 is CASSWGGNSNQPQHF. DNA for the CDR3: TGTGCCAGCAGTTGGGGAGGGAATAGCAATCAGCCCCAGCATTTT.